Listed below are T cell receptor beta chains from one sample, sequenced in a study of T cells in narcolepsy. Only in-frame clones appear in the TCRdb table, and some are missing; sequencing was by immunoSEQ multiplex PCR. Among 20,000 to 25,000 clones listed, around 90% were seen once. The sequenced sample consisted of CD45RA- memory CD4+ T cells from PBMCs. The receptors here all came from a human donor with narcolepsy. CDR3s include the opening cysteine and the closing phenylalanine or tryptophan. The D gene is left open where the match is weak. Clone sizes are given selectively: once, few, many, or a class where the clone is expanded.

cdr3_nt: TGTGCCAGCAGCCGGGACAGGGGCCAAGAGACCCAGTACTTC
cdr3_aa: CASSRDRGQETQYF
v_call: TRBV27
j_call: TRBJ2-5
d_call: TRBD1
clone_size: once

cdr3_nt: TGTGCCAGAGCTGGACAGCCGTACTCTGGAAACACCATATATTTT
cdr3_aa: CARAGQPYSGNTIYF
v_call: TRBV19
j_call: TRBJ1-3
d_call: NA
clone_size: NA

cdr3_nt: TGTGCCAGCAGTGTTGGGGGGGGTTCGTACAATGAGCAGTTCTTC
cdr3_aa: CASSVGGGSYNEQFF
v_call: TRBV5-4
j_call: TRBJ2-1
d_call: TRBD2
clone_size: NA

cdr3_nt: TGTGCCAGCGTTGGGGGGGGCAGAGAAAAACTGTTTTTT
cdr3_aa: CASVGGGREKLFF
v_call: TRBV2
j_call: TRBJ1-4
d_call: NA
clone_size: NA

cdr3_nt: TGTGCCAGCTCGCTACAGGGCTCGAGGAACGAGCAGTACTTC
cdr3_aa: CASSLQGSRNEQYF
v_call: TRBV18
j_call: TRBJ2-7
d_call: NA
clone_size: NA

cdr3_nt: TGTGCCAGCAGCCAAGGAGGACAGGTATCTGGAAACACCATATATTTT
cdr3_aa: CASSQGGQVSGNTIYF
v_call: TRBV4-2
j_call: TRBJ1-3
d_call: TRBD1
clone_size: NA

cdr3_nt: TGTGCCAGTAGTAAACTTACAGGGTCCGCAATTCAGCCCCAGCATTTT
cdr3_aa: CASSKLTGSAIQPQHF
v_call: TRBV19
j_call: TRBJ1-5
d_call: NA
clone_size: NA

cdr3_nt: TGTGCCAGCAGCTCCCGACTCGTAAGCTCCTACAATGAGCAGTTCTTC
cdr3_aa: CASSSRLVSSYNEQFF
v_call: TRBV11-2
j_call: TRBJ2-1
d_call: NA
clone_size: NA

cdr3_nt: TGTGCCAGTACCCCCCCCACTGAAGCTTTCTTT
cdr3_aa: CASTPPTEAFF
v_call: TRBV19
j_call: TRBJ1-1
d_call: NA
clone_size: NA

cdr3_nt: TGTGCCAGCAGCTTAGGGGGTCAGACCCTAAGGGAGCAGTACTTC
cdr3_aa: CASSLGGQTLREQYF
v_call: TRBV7-9
j_call: TRBJ2-7
d_call: NA
clone_size: NA

cdr3_nt: TGCGCCAGCAGCCAACAGGGCAGTAGCAATCAGCCCCAGCATTTT
cdr3_aa: CASSQQGSSNQPQHF
v_call: TRBV5-1
j_call: TRBJ1-5
d_call: NA
clone_size: NA

cdr3_nt: TGTGCCAGCAGGAGAGACAGGGGGCATCAGCCCCAGCATTTT
cdr3_aa: CASRRDRGHQPQHF
v_call: TRBV28
j_call: TRBJ1-5
d_call: TRBD1
clone_size: NA

cdr3_nt: TGTGCCATCCAAGGTTCAGGGTCGTACGAGCAGTACTTC
cdr3_aa: CAIQGSGSYEQYF
v_call: TRBV10-3
j_call: TRBJ2-7
d_call: NA
clone_size: NA

cdr3_nt: TGTGCCAGCAGCAAGACAGGGGGCGATGTCGGGGAGCTGTTTTTT
cdr3_aa: CASSKTGGDVGELFF
v_call: TRBV9
j_call: TRBJ2-2
d_call: TRBD1
clone_size: NA

cdr3_nt: TGTGCCAGCACTACCTTCAGTTCCCGGGGAGAGCAGTACTTC
cdr3_aa: CASTTFSSRGEQYF
v_call: TRBV28
j_call: TRBJ2-5
d_call: NA
clone_size: once

cdr3_nt: TGTGCCATCAGCCCCGGACAGGGCTCAAGCACCTTC
cdr3_aa: CAISPGQGSSTF
v_call: TRBV10-3
j_call: TRBJ1-2
d_call: TRBD1
clone_size: NA

cdr3_nt: TGTGCCAGCAGCTTAGGCTTGGGACTAGCGGGGAGGTCCAATGAGCAGTTCTTC
cdr3_aa: CASSLGLGLAGRSNEQFF
v_call: TRBV7-8
j_call: TRBJ2-1
d_call: TRBD2
clone_size: once

cdr3_nt: TGTGCCAGCCATGGTCAGGGCAGGAGCTCCTACGAGCAGTACTTC
cdr3_aa: CASHGQGRSSYEQYF
v_call: TRBV6-5
j_call: TRBJ2-7
d_call: NA
clone_size: NA

cdr3_nt: TGTGCCAGCAGCGGAGGGACATCAGGGGTAAAGGCTTTCTTT
cdr3_aa: CASSGGTSGVKAFF
v_call: TRBV9
j_call: TRBJ1-1
d_call: NA
clone_size: NA

cdr3_nt: TGTGCCAGTAGGCCCGGGACAGGAGCTTCTAACTATGGCTACACCTTC
cdr3_aa: CASRPGTGASNYGYTF
v_call: TRBV19
j_call: TRBJ1-2
d_call: TRBD1
clone_size: NA

cdr3_nt: TGTGCCAGCTCACCGGGAGGGGCCATCCATGGCTACACCTTC
cdr3_aa: CASSPGGAIHGYTF
v_call: TRBV18
j_call: TRBJ1-2
d_call: NA
clone_size: NA

cdr3_nt: TGTGCCAGCAGCTTAGGGGGGGCGTTGGGTGAAAAACTGTTTTTT
cdr3_aa: CASSLGGALGEKLFF
v_call: TRBV5-4
j_call: TRBJ1-4
d_call: NA
clone_size: NA

cdr3_nt: TGTGCCAGCAGCTTGGTGGCCGGGACAAACTACGAGCAGTACTTC
cdr3_aa: CASSLVAGTNYEQYF
v_call: TRBV7-2
j_call: TRBJ2-7
d_call: NA
clone_size: NA

cdr3_nt: TGTGCCAGCAGCGTAGAGGAGAGGGCAACCTACGAGCAGTACTTC
cdr3_aa: CASSVEERATYEQYF
v_call: TRBV9
j_call: TRBJ2-7
d_call: NA
clone_size: NA

cdr3_nt: TGTGCCTGGAGTTCCCAGAGGGGACTAGCGACCAGCTCCTACGAGCAGTACTTC
cdr3_aa: CAWSSQRGLATSSYEQYF
v_call: TRBV30
j_call: TRBJ2-7
d_call: TRBD2
clone_size: NA

cdr3_nt: TGTGCCAGTAATGGACAGGGGGCGACCTATGGCTACACCTTC
cdr3_aa: CASNGQGATYGYTF
v_call: TRBV19
j_call: TRBJ1-2
d_call: TRBD1
clone_size: NA

cdr3_nt: TGTGCCAGCATCCTGAACACTGAAGCTTTCTTT
cdr3_aa: CASILNTEAFF
v_call: TRBV5-6
j_call: TRBJ1-1
d_call: NA
clone_size: NA

cdr3_nt: TGTGCCAGCAGTGACCGGACAGGGTTAGGGTACGAGCAGTACTTC
cdr3_aa: CASSDRTGLGYEQYF
v_call: TRBV6-1
j_call: TRBJ2-7
d_call: TRBD1
clone_size: NA

cdr3_nt: TGTGCCACTCACCGGGGACAGGGAGACGCCGGGGAGCTGTTTTTT
cdr3_aa: CATHRGQGDAGELFF
v_call: TRBV10-3
j_call: TRBJ2-2
d_call: TRBD1
clone_size: NA

cdr3_nt: TGTGCCAGTGCCAGGACTAGCGGGAGGCAAGAGCAGTACTTC
cdr3_aa: CASARTSGRQEQYF
v_call: TRBV2
j_call: TRBJ2-7
d_call: TRBD2
clone_size: NA

cdr3_nt: TGTGCCAGCAGCGTAGAGTGGGAGAGGGGCAAAAACATTCAGTACTTC
cdr3_aa: CASSVEWERGKNIQYF
v_call: TRBV9
j_call: TRBJ2-4
d_call: NA
clone_size: NA

cdr3_nt: TGCGCCAGCAGGAGAACAGGGGTTTCGCAGTACTTC
cdr3_aa: CASRRTGVSQYF
v_call: TRBV23-1
j_call: TRBJ2-7
d_call: TRBD1
clone_size: NA